This T cell receptor (beta chain) was sequenced in a study of blood T cell repertoires in COVID-19 (dated by TCRdb to 2020 to 2021). Describing the broader study: The collaborator samples originated in the United States, Italy and Spain and spanned the acute and convalescent phases of COVID-19. Subjects who had been exposed to COVID-19, were actively infected with it, or had recovered from it provided the deeply sampled blood TCRbeta repertoires that made up the dataset. Sample metadata almost always included a de-identified subject ID, COVID-19 status, age in years and sex. The prospective study material was composed of cDNA or gDNA derived from T cells, B-cell-depleted T cells, or PBMCs. Samples were obtained from the ongoing ImmuneRACE study (first 160 participants) and from 1,200 or so subjects provided by 6 global collaborators. The repertoires were made available in a free public database intended to serve as a resource for research on the immune response to SARS-CoV-2. Where available, HLA class I and class II types were obtained from metadata supplied by the sample provider rather than from assay-based typing. Results and caveats for the whole study, not just this receptor: The quantity of clinical and demographic metadata differed by source and by participant and was supplied without curation.

The immunoSEQ Assay, a bias-controlled multiplex PCR, was used to amplify TCRbeta CDR3 regions from genomic DNA. On the authors' methods: The number of nucleated cells in each sample was estimated by amplification of reference gene primers within the assay. To quantify the absolute abundance of each unique TCRbeta CDR3 rearrangement, sequence reads were collapsed and filtered. For each sample, productive Simpson clonality was calculated as the square root of Simpson's diversity index over productive rearrangements. Drawn from immuneACCESS, this table holds only the in-frame rearrangements with V and J called that TCRdb kept. Clones are partly lost; checked studies trace under half to an unresolved V gene and leave the rest unexplained. V, J and clone size derive from that table, while D and trimming were established from the DNA sequence. The sample has about 270,000 clones on record, roughly nine tenths of them singletons. Clones ranked in the top ten supply around 2% of the sample.

V loses 0 bases at its end and J loses 1 base; junction bases beyond the gene matches: 2. CDR3 length: 16 amino acids, cysteine to phenylalanine. The DNA shown is the 48-base CDR3, in frame from base 1. CDR1 and CDR2 are drawn from the germline V gene: SGHRS, YFSETQ. Participants in the prospective study were aged about 18 to 90 years, lived in 20 to 25 United States geographic areas, and enrolled through a virtual design. In the prospective study, cohorts were assigned on the basis of participant-reported clinical history obtained from a screening survey and a study questionnaire. ImmuneRACE Cohort 3 recovered participants were defined by two consecutive negative NP/OP PCR tests, healthcare professional clearance, or symptom resolution. In the prospective study, mobile phlebotomists collected whole blood, serum and a nasopharyngeal or oropharyngeal swab from each participant. Additional blood draws and questionnaires over an approximately two-month period could optionally be provided by prospective study participants. Before DNA extraction, blood samples from the prospective study were shipped at room temperature or frozen.

A word on this clone: Its target antigen remains unknown. Base qualities are not provided; no much larger clone lies one nucleotide away.

The sequence was collected from a young woman who had recovered from COVID-19. Sequencing input: PBMCs or T cells enriched from blood (not recorded which). The chain is made from TRBV5-1 and TRBJ2-7; 12 bases in the junction line up with TRBD1. DNA sequence: TGCGCCAGCAGCTTGGGGGACAGGGGGCTTTCCTACGAGCAGTACTTC. Its protein reads: CASSLGDRGLSYEQYF.